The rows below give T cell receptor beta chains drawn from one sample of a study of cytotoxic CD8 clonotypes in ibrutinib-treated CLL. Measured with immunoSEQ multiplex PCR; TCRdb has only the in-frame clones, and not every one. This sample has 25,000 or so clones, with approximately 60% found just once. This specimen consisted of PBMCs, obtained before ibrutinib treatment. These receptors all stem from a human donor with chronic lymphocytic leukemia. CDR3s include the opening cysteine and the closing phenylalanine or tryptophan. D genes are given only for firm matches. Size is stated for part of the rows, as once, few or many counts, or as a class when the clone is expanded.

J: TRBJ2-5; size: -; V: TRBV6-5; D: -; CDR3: CASSYSSLNQETQYF
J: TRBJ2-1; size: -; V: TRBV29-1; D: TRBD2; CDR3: CSAGLAGNNEQFF
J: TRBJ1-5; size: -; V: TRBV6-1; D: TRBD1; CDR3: CASGGQPNQPQHF
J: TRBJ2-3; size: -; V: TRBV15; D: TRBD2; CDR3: CATSPGNQAGDTQYF
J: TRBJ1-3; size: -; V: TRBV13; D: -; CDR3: CASSPRAASSGNTIYF
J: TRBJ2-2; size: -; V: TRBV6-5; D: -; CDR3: CASSFRLGGDGELFF
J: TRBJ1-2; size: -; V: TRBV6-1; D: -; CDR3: CASSEAGGANYGYTF
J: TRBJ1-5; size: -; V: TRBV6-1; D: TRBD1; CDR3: CASSTQGNQPQHF
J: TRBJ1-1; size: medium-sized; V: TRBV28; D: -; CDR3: CASSPVMNTEAFF
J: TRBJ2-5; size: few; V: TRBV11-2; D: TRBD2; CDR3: CASSYSGGVGETQYF
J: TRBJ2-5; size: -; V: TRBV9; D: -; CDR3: CASSASMETGGTQYF
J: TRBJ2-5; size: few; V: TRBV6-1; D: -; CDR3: CASSELDQRGTQYF
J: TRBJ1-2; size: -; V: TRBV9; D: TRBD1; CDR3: CASSTIRDRYGYTF
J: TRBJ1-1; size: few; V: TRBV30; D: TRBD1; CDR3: CAWTSGQGATEAFF
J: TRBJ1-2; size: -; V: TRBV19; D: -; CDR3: CASSTRGGAYGYTF
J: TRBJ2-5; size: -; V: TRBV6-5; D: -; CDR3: CASSYGQNQETQYF
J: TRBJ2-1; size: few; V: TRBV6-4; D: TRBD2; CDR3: CASSDRGLAGENEQFF
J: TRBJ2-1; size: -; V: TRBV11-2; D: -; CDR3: CASSLDEGEQFF
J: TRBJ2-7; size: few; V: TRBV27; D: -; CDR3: CASSPTSVYEQYF
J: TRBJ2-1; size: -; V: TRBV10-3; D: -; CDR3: CATEGIGTISYNEQFF
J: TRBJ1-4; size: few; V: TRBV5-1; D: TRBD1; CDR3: CASSPDRGGEKLFF
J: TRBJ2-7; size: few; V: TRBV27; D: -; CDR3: CASSLIRDSYEQYF
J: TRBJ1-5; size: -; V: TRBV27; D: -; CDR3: CASSPLRGGQSNQPQHF
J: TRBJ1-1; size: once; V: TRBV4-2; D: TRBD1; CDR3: CASSQNRGLAFF
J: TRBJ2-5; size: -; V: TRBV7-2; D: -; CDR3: CASSLAPGVTQETQYF
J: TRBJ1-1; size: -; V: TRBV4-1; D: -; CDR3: CASSQGAPGRAEAFF